This T cell receptor beta chain was found in a study of beta chain features in type 1 diabetes. Study observations and caveats: Fewer junction insertions and more nucleotide deletions appeared in type 1 diabetes patients. Researchers report that Type 1 diabetes patients had moderately but significantly shorter TCRB CDR3s across all four CD4+ subsets. In cDNA sequencing, cells with high TCR expression could be over-represented. Within the patient group, naive, central memory and Treg TCRB repertoires appeared more similar to each other than within healthy donors.

The sequenced template was cDNA made from the entire isolated RNA. Assay used: immunoSEQ multiplex PCR; TCRdb lists only in-frame clones, some missing. The sample lists a few hundred thousand clones; less than 20% were seen once. This clone was seen only a few times. Antigen unknown. The CDR3 runs 15 residues. V lost 2 bases to trimming and J lost 7 bases, with 15 bases between them. Germline lookup yields CDR1 SGHNT and CDR2 YYREEE (reference sequence). This clonotype originated in a woman between 18 and 29 years old in good health. The sequencing sample was made of naive CD4+ T cells from blood. The chain carries TRBV5-4 and TRBJ1-4, with a tentative D call TRBD1 (5 bases). The DNA of the CDR3 is TGTGCCAGCAGCTTTCGTGGCAGGGAGGGTGAAAAACTGTTTTTT. This codes for CASSFRGREGEKLFF.